This T cell receptor (beta chain) was sequenced in a study of OX40 agonist ivuxolimab in advanced cancers. Whole-study context: The patients got ivuxolimab, which is an agonistic anti-OX40 (CD134) antibody. Participants, 65% to 85% male, averaged approximately 56 years of age, ranging from roughly 23 to 80.

General study findings and limits: Compared with CD4+, CD8+ T cells on average had more expanded clones. Some nonresponders likewise displayed low normalized T-cell clonal expansion.

Notes on this clone: Its matching antigen is unknown.

Germline values: CDR1 LNHNV, CDR2 YYDKDF (reference sequence). Trimming removed 3 bases from V and 3 bases from J, with 13 bases in between. CDR3 length: 15 residues. Assay used: immunoSEQ multiplex PCR; TCRdb lists only in-frame clones, some missing. The sample yields about 90,000 clones, 91% seen once. The receptor was derived from an adult with an advanced solid tumor such as melanoma, head and neck, liver or kidney cancer. Specimen: CD4+ or CD8+ T cells sorted from blood, collected in a trial of the OX40 agonist ivuxolimab. The V and J genes are TRBV15 and TRBJ2-3; either TRBD1 or TRBD2 may supply D (6 bases each). The CDR3 nucleotides read TGTGCCACCAGCAGTAGAGGGGGGAGGACAGATACGCAGTATTTT. As protein: CATSSRGGRTDTQYF. Based on the CDR3 plus reference TRBV15 and TRBJ2-3, the full variable domain is DAMVIQNPRYQVTQFGKPVTLSCSQTLNHNVMYWYQQKSSQAPKLLFHYYDKDFNNEADTPDNFQSRRPNTSFCFLDIRSPGLGDTAMYLCATSSRGGRTDTQYFGPGTRLTVL.